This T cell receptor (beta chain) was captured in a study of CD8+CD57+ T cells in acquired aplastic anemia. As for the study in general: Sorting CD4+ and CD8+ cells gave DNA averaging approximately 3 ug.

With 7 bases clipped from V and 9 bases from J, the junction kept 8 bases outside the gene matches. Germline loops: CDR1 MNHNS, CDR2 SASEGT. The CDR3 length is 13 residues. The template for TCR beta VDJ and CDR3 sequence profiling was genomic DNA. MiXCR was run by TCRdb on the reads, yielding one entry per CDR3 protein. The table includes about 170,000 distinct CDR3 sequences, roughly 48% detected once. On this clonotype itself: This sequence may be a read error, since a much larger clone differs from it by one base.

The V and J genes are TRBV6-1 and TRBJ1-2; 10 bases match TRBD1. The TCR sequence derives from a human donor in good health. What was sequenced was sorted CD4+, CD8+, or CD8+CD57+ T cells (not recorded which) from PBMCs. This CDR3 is CASKRQGAERYTF. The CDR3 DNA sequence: TGTGCCAGCAAACGACAGGGGGCGGAGCGCTACACCTTC.